These 26 T cell receptor beta chains came from one sample sequenced in a study of human T cells and chemical hapten exposure. Time point described: pre-sensitization, week 0. Treatment in this sample: therapeutic diphenylcyclopropenone sensitization with weekly scalp DPC. TCRdb redid the calling of the RACE reads with MiXCR, one entry per CDR3 protein. The sample includes around 380,000 distinct CDR3 sequences, about 5% of them seen just once. Sequenced here: whole blood, sampled in connection with sensitization to the hapten diphenylcyclopropenone (DPC). The origin of the receptors is a woman in her late teens or twenties with alopecia areata. Some clones in this sample may be carry-over from other donors' samples.

This clonotype occurred many times. The chain combines TRBV28 with TRBJ1-2; 9 nucleotides line up with TRBD1. V dropped 4 bases and J dropped 0; count of bases not matched to a gene: 9. Germline V gene data show CDR1 as MDHEN and CDR2 as SYDVKM. The CDR3 has 17 residues. The CDR3 is CASSYWDRATANYGYTF. CDR3 nucleotide sequence: TGTGCCAGCAGTTACTGGGACAGGGCTACTGCTAACTATGGCTACACCTTC.

This clonotype was seen more than once but under ten times. The chain joins TRBV7-9 to TRBJ2-7; D unresolved. From germline, CDR1 is SEHNR and CDR2 FQNEAQ (reference sequence). V dropped 5 bases and J dropped 6 bases, with 17 bases sitting between them. CDR3 length: 14 residues. The CDR3 sequence is CASSPLFSIGEQYF. DNA for the CDR3: TGTGCCAGCAGCCCCCTTTTTTCAATCGGCGAGCAGTACTTC.

This clonotype was detected ten times or more. The chain joins TRBV6-2 or TRBV6-3 to TRBJ1-1, with 8 bases fitting TRBD1. The germline V gene encodes CDR1 MNHEY and CDR2 SVGEGT. CDR3 size: 16 residues. With 5 bases clipped from V and 1 base from J, the junction kept 9 bases outside the gene matches. The CDR3 here is CASSRGQASRNTEAFF. The CDR3 DNA follows: TGTGCCAGCAGTCGGGGACAGGCCTCCCGGAACACTGAAGCTTTCTTT.

The chain combines TRBV16 with TRBJ2-1; TRBD1 matches 9 bases. The germline CDR1 and CDR2 sequences are KGHSY and FQNENV. This CDR3 comprises 15 residues. V lost 4 bases, J lost 6 bases, and 7 bases stayed unmatched. The CDR3 DNA is TGTGCCAGCAGCCCCCGAACAGGGGGCCTCAATGAGCAGTTCTTC. Amino acids: CASSPRTGGLNEQFF.

V and J are TRBV7-9 and TRBJ1-4, with D perhaps TRBD1 (6 bases). The germline gives CDR1 SEHNR, CDR2 FQNEAQ (reference sequence). The CDR3 covers 16 residues. Trimming took 5 bases from V and 0 from J, leaving 13 bases between them. CDR3 in DNA: TGTGCCAGCAGCCCCGGACAGATTGCAACTAATGAAAAACTGTTTTTT. It codes for CASSPGQIATNEKLFF. The whole variable domain, remainder taken from reference TRBV7-9 and TRBJ1-4, is DTGVSQNPRHKITKRGQNVTFRCDPISEHNRLYWYRQTLGQGPEFLTYFQNEAQLEKSRLLSDRFSAERPKGSFSTLEIQRTEQGDSAMYLCASSPGQIATNEKLFFGSGTQLSVL.

This clonotype was counted a few times. V gene TRBV7-8 combines with J gene TRBJ2-5; 8 bases line up with TRBD2. This CDR3 is 14 amino acids long. Unmatched junction bases numbered 2, after V lost 4 bases and J lost 1 base. In germline, CDR1 is SGHVS, CDR2 FQNEAQ. The CDR3 here is CASSSTSVQETQYF. The CDR3 nucleotides are TGTGCCAGCAGCTCGACTAGCGTCCAAGAGACCCAGTACTTC.

This clonotype showed up many times. The V and J genes are TRBV18 and TRBJ2-2, with D hard to call. There are 16 residues in the CDR3. Deletions cut 1 base from V and 4 bases from J, with 13 bases between. Per the germline V gene, CDR1 is KGHSH and CDR2 is LQKENI. Written as DNA, the CDR3 is TGTGCCAGCTCACCACTACGCCTAGGGCCCACCGGGGAGCTGTTTTTT. This gives the protein CASSPLRLGPTGELFF.

At least ten counts were recorded for this clonotype. V gene TRBV29-1 combines with J gene TRBJ1-1; D remains unclear. V gave up 7 bases and J gave up 1 base, with 7 bases separating them. The CDR3 loop spans 11 amino acids. In germline, CDR1 is SQVTM, CDR2 ANQGSEA. CDR3 sequence: CSAVGNTEAFF. CDR3 coding DNA: TGCAGCGCTGTCGGGAACACTGAAGCTTTCTTT.

At least ten counts were recorded for this clonotype. V and J are TRBV11-2 and TRBJ1-1; a weak D match, TRBD1 (6 bases). V was pared by 2 bases and J by 3 bases, with 13 bases between. The CDR3 has 15 residues. Germline V gives CDR1 SGHAT, CDR2 FQNNGV. This CDR3 reads CASSLRLGADTEAFF. Here the CDR3 DNA reads TGTGCCAGCAGCTTAAGGCTGGGGGCGGACACTGAAGCTTTCTTT.

This clonotype was counted at least ten times. The chain carries TRBV3-1 and TRBJ2-3, with D hard to call. V lost 0 bases and J 3 bases, leaving 4 bases between the germline ends. Germline CDR1 reads LGHDT; CDR2 reads YNNKEL (reference sequence). The CDR3 has 13 residues. The CDR3 protein is CASSQDWTDTQYF. The DNA of the CDR3 is TGTGCCAGCAGCCAAGATTGGACAGATACGCAGTATTTT.

Many counts were recorded for this clonotype. This chain uses TRBV21-1 with TRBJ1-2; TRBD1 reflects the table's D call only, with no check against the DNA. TRBV21-1 represents a pseudogene. The CDR3 covers 15 residues. The CDR3 DNA follows: TGTGCCAGCAGCACCCCAGGGTATCGGAGCTATGGCTACACCTTC. The encoded protein is CASSTPGYRSYGYTF.

This clonotype was detected ten times or more. The CDR3 sequence: CASRRNLAGAIADTQYF. The CDR3 region has the DNA TGTGCCAGCAGAAGGAACTTAGCGGGGGCGATAGCGGATACGCAGTATTTT. This chain joins TRBV4-2 and TRBJ2-3; 9 bases agree with TRBD2. CDR3 length: 17 amino acids. CDR1 is LGHNA, CDR2 YNFKEQ, per germline. J was trimmed by 6 bases and V by 6 bases; bases with no gene match: 16.

Only a few counts were recorded for this clonotype. This chain connects TRBV12-3 or TRBV12-4 to TRBJ2-2; 9 nucleotides align to TRBD2. This CDR3 region has 15 residues. The J segment lost 2 bases and the V segment lost 3 bases, leaving 1 base of the junction unmatched. CDR3 DNA: TGTGCCAGCAGTTTTGGGACTAGCAACACCGGGGAGCTGTTTTTT. Amino acids: CASSFGTSNTGELFF.

This clonotype was counted at least ten times. The rearrangement uses TRBV5-1 and TRBJ2-5, with a possible D match to TRBD1 (5 bases). V lost 0 bases to trimming and J lost 4 bases, with 16 bases between them. Germline-derived CDR1 and CDR2 are SGHRS and YFSETQ. This CDR3 contains 16 residues. CDR3 loop: CASSLGSGKEGETQYF. The CDR3 bases are TGCGCCAGCAGCTTGGGTTCAGGGAAGGAAGGAGAGACCCAGTACTTC. The full variable domain, in which reference TRBV5-1 and TRBJ2-5 provide the parts outside the CDR3, is KAGVTQTPRYLIKTRGQQVTLSCSPISGHRSVSWYQQTPGQGLQFLFEYFSETQRNKGNFPGRFSGRQFSNSRSEMNVSTLELGDSALYLCASSLGSGKEGETQYFGPGTRLLVL.

For the CDR3, the DNA is TGTGCCAGCAGCTTAGAAGCGGGGGGGCCGCGAGATACGCAGTATTTT. This gives the protein CASSLEAGGPRDTQYF. The chain carries TRBV13 and TRBJ2-3; 10 nucleotides align to TRBD2. The CDR3 extends over 16 amino acids. V lost 1 base, J lost 5 bases, and 6 bases stayed unmatched. The germline CDR1 and CDR2 sequences are PRHDT and FYEKMQ (reference sequence).

The V and J genes are TRBV3-1 and TRBJ1-2; D unclear. From germline, CDR1 is LGHDT and CDR2 YNNKEL (reference sequence). This CDR3 is built from 13 residues. Trimming took off 4 bases at V and 4 bases at J, with 10 bases between the two ends. The CDR3 sequence: CASSRDAAYGYTF. CDR3 DNA sequence: TGTGCCAGCAGCCGTGACGCGGCCTATGGCTACACCTTC.

The rearrangement links TRBV9 to TRBJ2-1, with 7 bases identical to TRBD1. The V segment lost 4 bases and the J segment 5 bases; nucleotides outside the gene matches: 9. CDR1 is SGDLS, CDR2 YYNGEE, per germline. The CDR3 consists of 15 residues. The CDR3 reads CASSSRQGLNNEQFF. The CDR3 bases are TGTGCCAGCAGCAGTCGACAGGGCTTAAACAATGAGCAGTTCTTC.

There are many counts of this clonotype. V is TRBV18 and J is TRBJ1-1; a weak D match, TRBD1 (6 bases). The germline V and J ends were trimmed by 10 bases and 1 base, with 13 bases remaining between them. Germline loops: CDR1 KGHSH, CDR2 LQKENI. CDR3 length: 13 amino acids. The CDR3 spells CATSTGENTEAFF. CDR3 nucleotides: TGTGCCACCTCGACAGGAGAGAACACTGAAGCTTTCTTT.

This clonotype was seen more than once but under ten times. V gene TRBV5-1 combines with J gene TRBJ1-6; possible D gene TRBD1, 5 bases. Germline V gene sequence: CDR1 SGHRS, CDR2 YFSETQ. V was trimmed by 0 bases and J by 10 bases, leaving 14 bases between them. CDR3 size: 15 residues. This CDR3 reads CASSLADRVNSPLHF. The CDR3 DNA sequence: TGCGCCAGCAGCTTGGCTGACAGAGTTAACTCACCCCTCCACTTT.

This clonotype came up many times. The rearrangement links TRBV20-1 to TRBJ1-2, with a possible D match to TRBD1 (5 bases). The germline gives CDR1 DFQATT, CDR2 SNEGSKA (reference sequence). CDR3 size: 12 residues. V dropped 3 bases and J dropped 4 bases, with 9 bases sitting between them. The CDR3 region is CSASKGTYGYTF. The CDR3 DNA reads TGCAGTGCTAGCAAGGGGACCTATGGCTACACCTTC.

The rearrangement links TRBV5-5 to TRBJ1-4; D is ambiguous. From germline, CDR1 is SGHKS and CDR2 YYEKEE (reference sequence). Between the trimmed V and J ends, which lost 4 bases and 7 bases, there was a span of 14 bases. The CDR3 has 14 amino acids. CDR3 sequence reads: CASSHGNTGEKLFF. CDR3 nucleotide sequence: TGTGCCAGCAGCCACGGCAATACGGGTGAAAAACTGTTTTTT.

This clonotype showed up just a few times. J is TRBJ2-5 and V is TRBV18; possible D gene TRBD1, 5 bases. There are 14 residues in the CDR3. The germline V gene encodes CDR1 KGHSH and CDR2 LQKENI. Trimming pared 2 bases from V and 7 bases from J, leaving 14 bases between. CDR3: CASSPDRATGTQYF. DNA for the CDR3: TGTGCCAGCTCACCAGACAGAGCCACGGGGACCCAGTACTTC.

In this sample, this clonotype turned up many times. The J gene is TRBJ2-1, the V gene TRBV6-5; weak D call: TRBD1 (5 bases). The V end lost 2 bases, the J end lost 7 bases, and 12 bases lay between the germline ends. This CDR3 has 14 residues. Germline CDR1 MNHEY, CDR2 SVGAGI. The CDR3 DNA sequence: TGTGCCAGCAGTTACGTCAGGGTAGGGAATGAGCAGTTCTTC. Translating it yields CASSYVRVGNEQFF.

This clonotype has a handful of counts. This CDR3 is CASSQRGDLGEKLFF. The DNA for the CDR3 is TGTGCCAGCAGCCAGCGGGGGGACTTAGGGGAAAAACTGTTTTTT. The chain couples TRBV4-2 to TRBJ1-4, with D possibly TRBD1 on 5 matching bases. The germline V gene encodes CDR1 LGHNA and CDR2 YNFKEQ. The CDR3 loop spans 15 amino acids. V was pared by 3 bases and J by 8 bases, with 16 bases between.

This clonotype was seen repeatedly, ten times or more. This chain connects TRBV5-4 to TRBJ2-5, with 11 nucleotides matching TRBD2. CDR3 length: 14 amino acids. Losses at the gene ends were 4 bases for V and 5 bases for J; bases not matched to a gene: 4. Germline assignment: CDR1 SGHNT and CDR2 YYREEE (reference sequence). This CDR3 is CASSPGLAEETQYF. Here the CDR3 DNA reads TGTGCCAGCAGCCCGGGACTAGCGGAGGAGACCCAGTACTTC.

The CDR3, as DNA: TGTGCCAGCATGGCACCTCCCCAAGATACGCAGTATTTT. It is translated as CASMAPPQDTQYF. The chain joins TRBV7-9 to TRBJ2-3; D gene unclear. The CDR3 consists of 13 residues. Per the germline V gene, CDR1 is SEHNR and CDR2 is FQNEAQ (reference sequence). The germline V and J ends were trimmed by 7 bases and 5 bases, with 13 bases remaining between them.